The 22 T cell receptor beta chains below were found in one sample sequenced in a study of OX40 agonist ivuxolimab in advanced cancers. Generated by immunoSEQ multiplex PCR, the TCRdb table keeps only in-frame clones and is missing some. The data contain under 45,000 clones, approximately 80% of them seen just once; the ten biggest clones take up over 2.5%. The sequencing used CD4+ or CD8+ T cells sorted from blood, collected in a trial of the OX40 agonist ivuxolimab. The receptors stem from an adult with an advanced solid tumor such as melanoma, head and neck, liver or kidney cancer.

The V gene is TRBV6-1, the J gene TRBJ2-5; 10 bases are a match to TRBD1. The V gene's germline CDR1 is MNHNS and CDR2 SASEGT. The V gene end was trimmed by 3 bases and the J gene end by 9 bases; junction bases not matched to a gene: 16. CDR3 length: 17 amino acids. Written as DNA, the CDR3 is TGTGCCAGCAGTGACCATCCTCTCGGGACAGGGGATGAGGCCCAGTACTTC. Its translation is CASSDHPLGTGDEAQYF.

The rearrangement uses TRBV6-5 and TRBJ2-7; 12 bases match TRBD2. V was pared by 5 bases and J by 0 bases, with 2 bases of the junction left unmatched. Per germline, CDR1 MNHEY and CDR2 SVGAGI. The CDR3 has 15 residues. The CDR3 nucleotides read TGTGCCAGCAGTCTGACTAGCGGGAGCTCCTACGAGCAGTACGTC. This sequence encodes CASSLTSGSSYEQYV.

The chain combines TRBV4-1 with TRBJ1-1; D unresolved. The CDR3 sequence is 14 residues long. The germline V gene has CDR1 MGHRA and CDR2 YSYEKL. V dropped 1 base and J dropped 6 bases, with 12 bases sitting between them. The CDR3 spells CASSQGRSVAEAFF. The CDR3, as DNA: TGCGCCAGCAGCCAAGGACGGTCGGTCGCTGAAGCTTTCTTT.

The J gene is TRBJ2-1, the V gene TRBV2; 12 nucleotides line up with TRBD2. Germline lookup yields CDR1 SNHLY and CDR2 FYNNEI. The CDR3 extends over 15 amino acids. Trimming cost V 7 bases and J 4 bases; bases outside gene matches: 5. The CDR3 DNA reads TGTGCCAGCACCGCAGGACTAGCGGGATACAATGAGCAGTTCTTC. Its translation is CASTAGLAGYNEQFF.

The rearrangement links TRBV18 to TRBJ2-7; a weak D match, TRBD2 (6 bases). Trimming stripped 2 bases from V and 0 bases from J, with 8 bases between. The CDR3 has 14 residues. Germline V gene lookup returns CDR1 KGHSH and CDR2 LQKENI. The CDR3 sequence: CASSPAGSSYEQYF. The CDR3 nucleotides read TGTGCCAGCTCACCAGCGGGAAGCTCCTACGAGCAGTACTTC. Full variable domain (rest looked up from reference TRBV18 and TRBJ2-7): NAGVMQNPRHLVRRRGQEARLRCSPMKGHSHVYWYRQLPEEGLKFMVYLQKENIIDESGMPKERFSAEFPKEGPSILRIQQVVRGDSAAYFCASSPAGSSYEQYFGPGTRLTVT.

The chain employs TRBV19 and TRBJ2-3; the D gene is possibly TRBD2 (6 bases). CDR3 length: 14 residues. Germline lookup yields CDR1 LNHDA and CDR2 SQIVND (reference sequence). The germline V and J ends were trimmed by 5 bases and 2 bases, with 11 bases remaining between them. CDR3 amino acids: CASSPGLHTDTQYF. CDR3 coding DNA: TGTGCCAGTAGTCCGGGACTTCACACAGATACGCAGTATTTT.

This clone showed up just once. V usage is TRBV13 and J usage is TRBJ2-3; no clear D. The germline V and J ends were trimmed by 3 bases and 1 base, with 5 bases remaining between them. The CDR3 has 13 residues. Looked up from germline, CDR1 is PRHDT and CDR2 is FYEKMQ (reference sequence). CDR3 coding DNA: TGTGCCAGCAGCTTGCCAGGCACAGATACGCAGTATTTT. This codes for CASSLPGTDTQYF.

J is TRBJ2-2 and V is TRBV11-2, with D perhaps TRBD1 or TRBD2 (5 bases each). Trimming took off 5 bases at V and 4 bases at J, with 20 bases between the two ends. This CDR3 spans 17 amino acids. Looked up from germline, CDR1 is SGHAT and CDR2 is FQNNGV. Here the CDR3 reads CASSIRESVGATGELFF. In nucleotides, the CDR3 is TGTGCCAGCAGCATAAGGGAATCCGTCGGGGCCACCGGGGAGCTGTTTTTT.

The chain recombines TRBV5-5 with TRBJ1-5; no clear D. The CDR3 loop spans 14 amino acids. Germline CDR1 and CDR2: SGHKS and YYEKEE (reference sequence). Trimming stripped 0 bases from V and 5 bases from J, with 9 bases between. The CDR3 here is CASSLASGDQPQHF. The CDR3 bases are TGTGCCAGCAGCTTGGCCTCTGGGGATCAGCCCCAGCATTTT.

This rearrangement joins TRBV18 to TRBJ2-7, with 8 bases that match TRBD1. V trimming: 4 bases; J trimming: 6 bases; junction bases outside the gene matches: 5. The CDR3 is 13 amino acids. Germline-derived CDR1 and CDR2 are KGHSH and LQKENI. The CDR3 region has the DNA TGTGCCAGCTCACTCGGGACAGGTTTCGAGCAGTACTTC. Protein sequence: CASSLGTGFEQYF.

The CDR3 here is CASSLGRITGSGEKLFF. The CDR3 nucleotides are TGCGCCAGCAGCTTGGGCAGGATTACAGGGTCGGGTGAAAAACTGTTTTTT. This rearrangement joins TRBV5-1 to TRBJ1-4, with D perhaps TRBD1 (6 bases). The CDR3 runs to 17 residues. The germline V gene has CDR1 SGHRS and CDR2 YFSETQ. The ends were cut back, 0 bases at V and 7 bases at J, with 19 bases in the middle.

The chain recombines TRBV9 with TRBJ2-5; D is possibly TRBD2 (7 bases). This CDR3 spans 15 amino acids. CDR1 is SGDLS and CDR2 is YYNGEE in the germline V gene. With 4 bases removed from V and 3 bases from J, the gap between germline ends came to 16 bases. CDR3: CASSLSRGGKETQYF. The CDR3 coding sequence is TGTGCCAGCAGCTTGTCAAGGGGGGGAAAAGAGACCCAGTACTTC.

This clone was seen only once. The J gene is TRBJ2-1, the V gene TRBV6-1; TRBD1 aligns across 9 bases. This CDR3 spans 15 amino acids. V lost 2 bases to trimming and J lost 9 bases; unmatched junction nucleotides: 8. Per germline, CDR1 MNHNS and CDR2 SASEGT. The CDR3 sequence is CASSENLGTGREQFF. The CDR3 bases are TGTGCCAGCAGTGAAAATCTGGGGACAGGGCGTGAGCAGTTCTTC.

The CDR3 nucleotides are TGTGCCAGCAGCTCTAATATGGCCCCGTCCTACGAGCAGTACTTC. Translating it yields CASSSNMAPSYEQYF. V gene TRBV11-2 combines with J gene TRBJ2-7, with D hard to call. The CDR3 extends over 15 amino acids. Per the germline V gene, CDR1 is SGHAT and CDR2 is FQNNGV. V was clipped by 4 bases and J by 1 base, with 14 bases between them.

This clone has a single count. The chain carries TRBV27 and TRBJ2-2; D is ambiguous. V shed 6 bases and J shed 5 bases, with 10 bases lying between them. This CDR3 is 13 amino acids long. Germline CDR1 reads MNHEY; CDR2 reads SMNVEV (reference sequence). The CDR3 sequence: CASSLGWTGELFF. The CDR3 DNA sequence: TGTGCCAGCAGCCTCGGGTGGACCGGGGAGCTGTTTTTT.

This clone was picked up a small number of times. The rearrangement uses TRBV6-6 and TRBJ1-5, with D unresolved. This CDR3 contains 14 residues. Per germline, CDR1 MNHNY and CDR2 SVGAGI (reference sequence). Trimming pared 2 bases from V and 5 bases from J, leaving 10 bases between. CDR3 in DNA: TGTGCCAGCAGTTACAGGGCGGCTGATCAGCCCCAGCATTTT. Translation: CASSYRAADQPQHF.

The V gene is TRBV11-1, the J gene TRBJ1-1, with D unclear. The CDR3 extends over 15 amino acids. From germline, CDR1 is SGHAT and CDR2 FQDESV (reference sequence). V lost 2 bases and J lost 1, with 11 bases in between. CDR3 bases: TGTGCCAGCAGCTTAAGGTTGGCGCCGAACACTGAAGCTTTCTTT. This codes for CASSLRLAPNTEAFF. Supplemented by reference TRBV11-1 and TRBJ1-1, the full variable domain reads EAEVAQSPRYKITEKSQAVAFWCDPISGHATLYWYRQILGQGPELLVQFQDESVVDDSQLPKDRFSAERLKGVDSTLKIQPAELGDSAMYLCASSLRLAPNTEAFFGQGTRLTVV.

This rearrangement joins TRBV2 to TRBJ1-4; D remains unclear. This CDR3 contains 11 residues. With 2 bases removed from V and 10 bases from J, the gap between germline ends came to 5 bases. Germline V gene data show CDR1 as SNHLY and CDR2 as FYNNEI. The CDR3 DNA sequence: TGTGCCAGCAGTGAATCGGGAAAACTGTTTTTT. This codes for CASSESGKLFF.

The chain couples TRBV5-4 to TRBJ1-2, with 7 bases aligning to TRBD1. The CDR3 loop spans 16 amino acids. The V gene's germline CDR1 is SGHNT and CDR2 YYREEE (reference sequence). V was pared by 4 bases and J by 1 base, with 10 bases of the junction left unmatched. The CDR3 DNA reads as TGTGCCAGCAGCCCCCCGGGGACAGAGATTAACTATGGCTACACCTTC. Translated: CASSPPGTEINYGYTF. Supplemented by reference TRBV5-4 and TRBJ1-2, the full variable domain reads ETGVTQSPTHLIKTRGQQVTLRCSSQSGHNTVSWYQQALGQGPQFIFQYYREEENGRGNFPPRFSGLQFPNYSSELNVNALELDDSALYLCASSPPGTEINYGYTFGSGTRLTVV.

For this clone: This CDR3 is also generated by other DNA sequences in the sample. The chain links TRBV18 to TRBJ1-2; D not resolved. The CDR3 contains 13 residues. Germline CDR1 reads KGHSH; CDR2 reads LQKENI. The V end was cut by 3 bases, the J end by 3 bases, with 8 bases between. This CDR3 reads CASSPGSHYGYTF. The DNA for the CDR3 is TGTGCCAGCTCACCGGGCAGTCACTATGGCTACACCTTC.

This rearrangement joins TRBV7-9 to TRBJ1-1, with 7 bases fitting TRBD1. Germline-derived CDR1 and CDR2 are SEHNR and FQNEAQ (reference sequence). The length of the CDR3 is 17 residues. J was trimmed by 1 base and V by 2 bases; bases with no gene match: 10. CDR3 protein: CASSLSYTGTANTEAFF. The CDR3 coding sequence is TGTGCCAGCAGCTTATCGTACACAGGGACAGCGAACACTGAAGCTTTCTTT. Using reference TRBV7-9 and TRBJ1-1 for the parts outside the CDR3, the full variable domain is DTGVSQNPRHKITKRGQNVTFRCDPISEHNRLYWYRQTLGQGPEFLTYFQNEAQLEKSRLLSDRFSAERPKGSFSTLEIQRTEQGDSAMYLCASSLSYTGTANTEAFFGQGTRLTVV.

The CDR3 spells CASSYSTWGAYEQYF. The CDR3 bases are TGTGCCAGCAGTTACTCGACCTGGGGGGCCTACGAGCAGTACTTC. The rearrangement links TRBV6-5 to TRBJ2-7, with a possible D match to TRBD2 (6 bases). The germline V gene encodes CDR1 MNHEY and CDR2 SVGAGI. The CDR3 loop spans 15 amino acids. V lost 0 bases and J 2 bases, leaving 11 bases between the germline ends.